This section outlines one T cell receptor (beta chain) sequence together with its context. Its matching antigen is unknown. Different DNA sequences within this sample yield the same CDR3. The isolated RNA, all of it, was reverse transcribed, so expressed TCRB transcripts were what got sequenced. Assay used: immunoSEQ multiplex PCR; TCRdb lists only in-frame clones, some missing. The top ten hold 0.09% to 0.095% of the sample, which has just over 600,000 clones, 15% seen once. This entry belongs to a study of beta chain features in type 1 diabetes. Findings and limits, study-wide: Researchers report that Type 1 diabetes patients had moderately but significantly shorter TCRB CDR3s across all four CD4+ subsets.

Germline-derived CDR1 and CDR2 are LGHNA and YSLEER. CDR3 length: 16 amino acids. J gave up 1 base and V 1 base, and 3 bases lay outside the gene matches. The TCR originated in a young man in good health. The sequenced sample consisted of naive CD4+ T cells from blood. The chain joins TRBV4-3 to TRBJ2-3, with 9 nucleotides matching TRBD2. In nucleotides, the CDR3 is TGCGCCAGCAGCCAAGGTTTAGCGGGAGGCACAGATACGCAGTATTTT. This sequence encodes CASSQGLAGGTDTQYF.